Listed below are T cell receptor beta chains from one sample, sequenced in a study of glioma-infiltrating T cells. TCRdb used MiXCR to reprocess the multiplex PCR reads, holding one entry per CDR3 protein. The table records roughly 130,000 distinct CDR3 sequences, around 25% of them present only once. The sequenced sample consisted of glioma tissue, nonneoplastic brain tissue, or PBMCs (not recorded which). The receptors derive from a human donor with low-grade glioma or glioblastoma, undergoing nonglioma brain surgery, or in good health (not recorded which). Both conserved end residues are part of each CDR3. For some rows the clone size is stated as once, few or many, or as a class when expanded; others skip it.

v_gene: TRBV20-1; abundance: -; j_gene: TRBJ2-3; CDR3aa: CSANTATSGGAGDTQYF
v_gene: TRBV5-1; abundance: once; j_gene: TRBJ1-6; CDR3aa: CPSSSTQDSPLHF
v_gene: TRBV20-1; abundance: many; j_gene: TRBJ2-1; CDR3aa: CSASRRLAGNEQFF
v_gene: TRBV4-1; abundance: few; j_gene: TRBJ1-1; CDR3aa: CASSQGKFVNTEAFF
v_gene: TRBV28; abundance: many; j_gene: TRBJ1-3; CDR3aa: CASSLSVISGNTIYF
v_gene: TRBV14; abundance: -; j_gene: TRBJ1-2; CDR3aa: CASSHQSRAANYGYTF
v_gene: TRBV6-1; abundance: many; j_gene: TRBJ1-1; CDR3aa: CASKEGGTEAFF
v_gene: TRBV20-1; abundance: -; j_gene: TRBJ2-5; CDR3aa: CSARGTAQESQYF
v_gene: TRBV20-1; abundance: many; j_gene: TRBJ2-1; CDR3aa: CSARWSGSDNEQFF
v_gene: TRBV27; abundance: many; j_gene: TRBJ1-1; CDR3aa: CASRGSNTEAFF